This is a list of T cell receptor beta chains from one sample in a study of cytotoxic CD8 clonotypes in ibrutinib-treated CLL. Assay: immunoSEQ multiplex PCR; the TCRdb copy retains only in-frame clones and omits some. The sample contains around 70,000 clones, less than 95% of which appear only once. Material: PBMCs, obtained after 12 months of ibrutinib treatment. These receptors all stem from a human donor with chronic lymphocytic leukemia. The CDR3 runs from the conserved cysteine through the conserved F or W. D genes are given only for firm matches. Part of the rows lack a size; the others show once, few, many or a class for expanded clones.

J: TRBJ1-4; size: NA; V: TRBV16; D: TRBD1; DNA: TGTGCCAGCAGCCAAGGACAGGTCGCTGATGAAAAACTGTTTTTT; CDR3: CASSQGQVADEKLFF
J: TRBJ2-7; size: once; V: TRBV5-1; D: NA; DNA: TGCGCCAGCAGCTTGGAGGAGGTCCCCCTTTACGAGCAGTACTTC; CDR3: CASSLEEVPLYEQYF
J: TRBJ1-2; size: NA; V: TRBV20-1; D: NA; DNA: TGCAGTGCTAGACCCGGCTACACCTTC; CDR3: CSARPGYTF
J: TRBJ1-4; size: once; V: TRBV2; D: NA; DNA: TGTGCCAGCAGTGAATGGTGGGGGCGGAAACTGTTTTTT; CDR3: CASSEWWGRKLFF
J: TRBJ2-6; size: NA; V: TRBV27; D: NA; DNA: TGTGCCAGCAGTTTATCTGGTGGGGCCAACGTCCTGACTTTC; CDR3: CASSLSGGANVLTF
J: TRBJ1-3; size: NA; V: TRBV27; D: TRBD1; DNA: TGTGCCAGCAGTTGGGACAGGCCCAGCTCTGGAAACACCATATATTTT; CDR3: CASSWDRPSSGNTIYF
J: TRBJ2-3; size: NA; V: TRBV18; D: NA; DNA: TGTGCCAGCTCACCTGCGACTAGCACAGATACGCAGTATTTT; CDR3: CASSPATSTDTQYF
J: TRBJ1-2; size: NA; V: TRBV5-6; D: NA; DNA: TGTGCCAGCAGCTTGGATCGGTATGGCTACACCTTC; CDR3: CASSLDRYGYTF
J: TRBJ1-5; size: NA; V: TRBV7-2; D: NA; DNA: TGTGCCAGCAGCTTAGATGGGGGGAACAATCAGCCCCAGCATTTT; CDR3: CASSLDGGNNQPQHF
J: TRBJ2-1; size: NA; V: TRBV28; D: NA; DNA: TGTGCCAGCAGTCCCTTGAGTTGGGGAGACAATGAGCAGTTCTTC; CDR3: CASSPLSWGDNEQFF
J: TRBJ2-7; size: NA; V: TRBV28; D: NA; DNA: TGTGCCAGGCTTCGAACGGCCCTTAAGGAATACGAGCAGTACTTC; CDR3: CARLRTALKEYEQYF
J: TRBJ2-7; size: NA; V: TRBV4-1; D: NA; DNA: TGCGCCAGCAGCCGGTTGGCACAGAAGAACTCCTACGAGCAGTACTTC; CDR3: CASSRLAQKNSYEQYF
J: TRBJ2-3; size: NA; V: TRBV9; D: NA; DNA: TGTGCCAGCAGCGTAGTTTGGGGAGGCACAGATACGCAGTATTTT; CDR3: CASSVVWGGTDTQYF
J: TRBJ1-4; size: NA; V: TRBV19; D: NA; DNA: TGTGCCAGTAGTATTACGGGGGGGTCTAATGAAAAACTGTTTTTT; CDR3: CASSITGGSNEKLFF
J: TRBJ2-3; size: NA; V: TRBV4-3; D: NA; DNA: TGCGCCAGCAGCCAAGGAAGACAGAACACAGATACGCAGTATTTT; CDR3: CASSQGRQNTDTQYF
J: TRBJ1-4; size: NA; V: TRBV5-1; D: NA; DNA: TGCGCCAGCAGCTTCTCAGGGGAATCTAATGAAAAACTGTTTTTT; CDR3: CASSFSGESNEKLFF
J: TRBJ1-5; size: NA; V: TRBV19; D: NA; DNA: TGTGCCAGTAGTATGGCCCCAGGGACGGGTCAGCCCCAGCATTTT; CDR3: CASSMAPGTGQPQHF
J: TRBJ2-3; size: NA; V: TRBV21-1; D: NA; DNA: TGTGCCAGCAGTCATACAGGGGGGGCCACAGATACGCAGTATTTT; CDR3: CASSHTGGATDTQYF
J: TRBJ2-3; size: NA; V: TRBV9; D: TRBD1; DNA: TGTGCCAGCAGCGGAGGGACAGGGGGTCTTCGAGATACGCAGTATTTT; CDR3: CASSGGTGGLRDTQYF
J: TRBJ2-1; size: NA; V: TRBV30; D: NA; DNA: TGTGCCTGGAGCGGCTCCCCCGGCTCCTACAATGAGCAGTTCTTC; CDR3: CAWSGSPGSYNEQFF
J: TRBJ2-3; size: NA; V: TRBV4-1; D: NA; DNA: TGCGCCAGCAGCCAAGAAATTTACGGGGCGGAGGCAGATACGCAGTATTTT; CDR3: CASSQEIYGAEADTQYF
J: TRBJ2-1; size: NA; V: TRBV6-5; D: NA; DNA: TGTGCCAGCAGTTACCTGGGGCAGGTTGGTCATGAGCAGTTCTTC; CDR3: CASSYLGQVGHEQFF
J: TRBJ2-1; size: few; V: TRBV12-5; D: TRBD2; DNA: TGTGCTAGTGGTTTGGTCCAGACTAGCGGGAGTCCCCATGAGCAGTTCTTC; CDR3: CASGLVQTSGSPHEQFF
J: TRBJ2-2; size: NA; V: TRBV19; D: TRBD2; DNA: TGTGCCAGTAGTATCTGGACTAGCGCCACGAACACCGGGGAGCTGTTTTTT; CDR3: CASSIWTSATNTGELFF
J: TRBJ2-3; size: NA; V: TRBV27; D: NA; DNA: TGTGCCAGCAGTCCCCTAGGACGGGTGACGGACACGCAGTATTTT; CDR3: CASSPLGRVTDTQYF
J: TRBJ2-5; size: NA; V: TRBV7-7; D: NA; DNA: TGTGCTAGCAGCTTTGGGGAAGGGACCCAGTACTTC; CDR3: CASSFGEGTQYF